The sequence of this T cell receptor (beta chain) was determined in a study of blood T cell repertoires in COVID-19. Overall study: T cells, B-cell-depleted T cells, or PBMCs supplied cDNA or gDNA.

Enrollees, roughly 18 to 89 years old, lived in approximately 25 US areas. Assignments of participants to cohorts depended upon their own reported clinical history. Recovered Cohort 3 donors showed two negative PCRs, clearance, or symptom resolution. This CDR3 region has 15 residues. Trimming shortened V by 0 bases and J by 8 bases, and 16 bases separated the two germline ends. Germline values: CDR1 LGHDT, CDR2 YNNKEL (reference sequence). Only in-frame clones appear in the TCRdb table, and some are missing; sequencing was by immunoSEQ multiplex PCR. The sample carries around 160,000 clones, around 80% recorded once.

The rearrangement joins TRBV3-1 (or the pseudogene TRBV3-2) to TRBJ2-5; tentatively, D is TRBD2 (6 bases). This TCR was recovered from a woman aged 60-75 years who had recovered from COVID-19. The material sequenced was PBMCs or T cells enriched from blood (not recorded which). CDR3 sequence reads: CASSQDYRRDGTQYF. CDR3 nucleotides: TGTGCCAGCAGCCAAGATTACAGGAGGGATGGAACCCAGTACTTC.